This paragraph covers one T cell receptor (beta chain) sequence. MiXCR was run by TCRdb on the RT-PCR reads, yielding one entry per CDR3 protein. Here the sample spans approximately 200,000 distinct CDR3 sequences, roughly two fifths being singletons. Germline CDR1 is DFQATT and CDR2 is SNEGSKA (reference sequence). This CDR3 is 18 amino acids long. The data belong to a study of patients and donors after allogeneic stem cell transplantation. The genes are TRBV20-1 and TRBJ1-1; tentative D call: TRBD1 (6 bases). The sequenced sample was blood, either unsorted or a sorted T cell fraction (not recorded which). This clonotype originated in a human donor who was either an allogeneic HSCT recipient or a stem cell or donor lymphocyte infusion donor (not recorded which). It is not recorded whose cells these are; they may come from a transplant donor. The CDR3 DNA sequence: TGCAGCGCCCCAAACGGGGGCGGAATACCCCTCGTGAACACTGAAGCTTTCTTT. This codes for CSAPNGGGIPLVNTEAFF.